This T cell receptor (beta chain) originates from a study of regulatory T cells in long-lasting Graves disease. In the study overall: Over 5 years of antithyroid drugs plus positive TSH receptor antibodies defined persistent Graves' disease. Broader study findings: Persistent disease samples used TRBV28, TRBJ1-2 and TRBJ2-5 preferentially. Persistent Graves' disease cases displayed lower TCR diversity than newly diagnosed ones.

Between the trimmed V and J ends, which lost 6 bases and 8 bases, there was a span of 23 bases. Germline V gives CDR1 SGHRS, CDR2 YFSETQ. The CDR3 runs to 15 residues. About this clonotype: The antigen is undetermined.

Libraries of TCR beta came from iRepertoire HTBI primers plus Arm-PCR of CDR3 regions. TCRdb ran MiXCR on the multiplex PCR reads and lists one entry per CDR3 protein. The table shows over 300,000 distinct CDR3 sequences, with about 18% occurring only once. Time point noted: persistent/refractory GD, antithyroid drugs over 5 years with positive TRAb. Researchers made the TCR library from RNA that was extracted from PBMCs. EDTA tubes were used for drawing nine milliliters of peripheral blood. The TCR originated in a female donor with Graves disease. The sample in question was peripheral blood mononuclear cells (PBMCs), obtained when the disease was refractory, from a patient treated with antithyroid drugs. This chain connects TRBV5-1 to TRBJ1-1; tentative D call: TRBD1 (6 bases). CDR3 protein: CASNFGTFSQEEAFF. Written as DNA, the CDR3 is TGCGCCAGCAACTTCGGGACATTTTCCCAGGAAGAAGCTTTCTTT.